Shown below are 31 T cell receptor beta chains from a single sample sequenced in a study of shared clonotypes between healthy human individuals. The repertoire was sequenced with immunoSEQ multiplex PCR; TCRdb's copy has only in-frame clones and lacks some. This table has about 1.1 million clones, 75% to 85% appearing once. The material sequenced was memory CD4+ T cells from PBMCs. The sample's subset: CD45RA-negative fraction. Receptors originate from a man aged 18 to 35 in good health. Some clones in this sample may be carry-over from other donors' samples.

The chain is built from TRBV11-3 and TRBJ2-1, with 7 positions matching TRBD1. Germline trimming cut 0 bases from V and 2 bases from J; bases unmatched to any gene: 4. The CDR3 loop spans 16 amino acids. Germline V lookup: CDR1 SGHNT, CDR2 YENEEA. The CDR3 DNA sequence: TGTGCCAGCAGCTTAGAAGGCGGACAGGCCTACAATGAGCAGTTCTTC. Its translation: CASSLEGGQAYNEQFF.

The J gene is TRBJ2-3, the V gene TRBV7-3; D remains ambiguous. V gave up 0 bases and J gave up 6 bases, with 13 bases separating them. This CDR3 has 15 amino acids. The V gene's germline CDR1 is SGHTA and CDR2 FQGTGA. The DNA for the CDR3 is TGTGCCAGCAGCTTAACGGCACGGAGCTGGGATACGCAGTATTTT. It encodes CASSLTARSWDTQYF.

Remarks on this clone: Other nucleotide sequences from this sample produce the same CDR3. This chain uses TRBV7-2 with TRBJ1-2; 9 bases are shared with TRBD1. From germline, CDR1 is SGHTA and CDR2 FQGNSA. The CDR3 runs to 16 residues. Germline trimming cut 5 bases from V and 8 bases from J; bases unmatched to any gene: 15. The CDR3 spells CASSAWTGAATGGYTF. In DNA, the CDR3 is TGTGCCAGCAGCGCGTGGACAGGGGCCGCGACGGGGGGCTACACCTTC.

This clone was counted a single time. CDR3 sequence: CASRPDRSGAWKLFF. CDR3 bases: TGTGCCAGCAGACCCGACAGGAGTGGGGCCTGGAAACTGTTTTTT. This sequence joins TRBV2 and TRBJ1-4; D may be TRBD1 (6 bases). The germline gives CDR1 SNHLY, CDR2 FYNNEI. The CDR3 runs 15 residues. The V and J ends lost 6 bases and 11 bases respectively, with 22 bases between them.

The CDR3: CASSLGGDLAEAFF. In DNA, the CDR3 is TGTGCCAGCTCACTTGGGGGTGATTTGGCTGAAGCTTTCTTT. V gene TRBV18 combines with J gene TRBJ1-1, with a tentative D call TRBD1 (5 bases). From germline, CDR1 is KGHSH and CDR2 LQKENI. This CDR3 is built from 14 residues. Trimming cost V 4 bases and J 6 bases, with 15 bases left between them.

J is TRBJ2-3 and V is TRBV2; TRBD2 matches 12 bases. CDR3 length: 15 residues. CDR1 SNHLY and CDR2 FYNNEI come from the germline V gene. Germline trimming cut 6 bases from V and 8 bases from J; bases unmatched to any gene: 9. Here the CDR3 reads CASSARLAGESTQYF. CDR3 bases: TGTGCCAGCAGCGCAAGACTAGCGGGAGAATCTACGCAGTATTTT.

This clone was observed once. The J gene is TRBJ2-5, the V gene TRBV5-8; 13 positions agree with TRBD2. This CDR3 region has 16 residues. CDR1 and CDR2 from the germline V gene are SGHTS and YDEGEE. Losses at the gene ends were 3 bases for V and 3 bases for J; bases not matched to a gene: 5. The chain's CDR3 is CASSSGLAGNEETQYF. CDR3 sequence (DNA): TGTGCCAGCAGCTCGGGACTAGCGGGAAATGAAGAGACCCAGTACTTC.

The V and J genes are TRBV5-4 and TRBJ2-7, with D possibly matching TRBD1 (6 bases). Trimming left V 4 bases short and J 5 bases short, with 16 bases between. The CDR3 totals 14 residues. Germline CDR1 and CDR2: SGHNT and YYREEE (reference sequence). CDR3 sequence reads: CASSPGWTDHEQYF. DNA of the CDR3: TGTGCCAGCAGCCCCGGGTGGACAGACCACGAGCAGTACTTC.

The sample holds a few counts of this clone. This CDR3 is also generated by other DNA sequences in the sample. This sequence joins TRBV9 and TRBJ1-5, with no clear D. In germline, CDR1 is SGDLS, CDR2 YYNGEE. The CDR3 length is 13 residues. V lost 0 bases and J 6 bases, leaving 7 bases between the germline ends. CDR3 amino acids: CASSVEEGQPQHF. CDR3 sequence (DNA): TGTGCCAGCAGCGTAGAAGAGGGTCAGCCCCAGCATTTT.

The DNA for the CDR3 is TGTGCCAGTAGACCCCAACGCACAGGGGGCGCTGGGCTCGGCAAGCCCCAGCATTTT. It is translated as CASRPQRTGGAGLGKPQHF. This chain joins TRBV19 and TRBJ1-5; 9 nucleotides agree with TRBD1. The CDR3 covers 19 residues. The germline V gene has CDR1 LNHDA and CDR2 SQIVND (reference sequence). The V gene end was trimmed by 6 bases and the J gene end by 8 bases; junction bases not matched to a gene: 23.

V is TRBV20-1 and J is TRBJ1-2; D ambiguous. The germline V gene has CDR1 DFQATT and CDR2 SNEGSKA (reference sequence). V was pared by 5 bases and J by 4 bases, with 8 bases between. This CDR3 contains 11 residues. CDR3 coding DNA: TGCAGTGCTGATGACCCCTATGGCTACACCTTC. Its protein is CSADDPYGYTF.

The rearrangement joins TRBV27 to TRBJ2-7; TRBD2 agrees at 11 bases. With 0 bases clipped from V and 7 bases from J, the junction kept 5 bases outside the gene matches. The length of the CDR3 is 15 residues. The V gene's germline CDR1 is MNHEY and CDR2 SMNVEV (reference sequence). CDR3: CASSLSGTSGGEQYF. CDR3 nucleotide sequence: TGTGCCAGCAGTTTATCCGGGACTAGCGGCGGGGAGCAGTACTTC.

V is TRBV28 and J is TRBJ1-5; 8 bases fit TRBD1. The CDR3 length is 16 residues. With 6 bases clipped from V and 1 base from J, the junction kept 8 bases outside the gene matches. Germline-derived CDR1 and CDR2 are MDHEN and SYDVKM. The CDR3 DNA is TGTGCCAGCAGATGGACAGGGTATAGGAGCAATCAGCCCCAGCATTTT. Translation gives CASRWTGYRSNQPQHF.

The chain is built from TRBV5-5 and TRBJ1-4; 9 positions match TRBD1. Germline-derived CDR1 and CDR2 are SGHKS and YYEKEE (reference sequence). After removal of 3 bases from V and 8 bases from J, the junction contained 8 bases not matched to a gene. CDR3 length: 15 amino acids. CDR3: CASSSSLDRGEKLFF. CDR3 DNA sequence: TGTGCCAGCAGCTCTAGTCTGGACAGGGGAGAAAAACTGTTTTTT.

The rearrangement uses TRBV7-8 and TRBJ1-2, with unresolved D. Germline-derived CDR1 and CDR2 are SGHVS and FQNEAQ. Trimming cost V 0 bases and J 8 bases, with 13 bases left between them. The CDR3 is 14 residues long. In DNA form, the CDR3 reads TGTGCCAGCAGCTTAGCGCGTTCAGCCCTCGGCTACACCTTC. Translating it yields CASSLARSALGYTF.

The chain has TRBV11-2 and TRBJ2-7; 11 nucleotides agree with TRBD2. There are 14 residues in the CDR3. The ends lost 4 bases at V and 7 bases at J; junction bases unmatched: 6. Germline V gives CDR1 SGHAT, CDR2 FQNNGV. CDR3 in amino acids: CASSSTSGSREQYF. The CDR3 DNA follows: TGTGCCAGCAGCTCTACTAGCGGGAGCAGGGAGCAGTACTTC.

The chain has TRBV28 and TRBJ1-1; D possibly corresponds to TRBD1 (6 bases). The CDR3 extends over 14 amino acids. Germline CDR1 MDHEN, CDR2 SYDVKM. The V end lost 3 bases, the J end lost 5 bases, and 13 bases lay between the germline ends. In nucleotides, the CDR3 is TGTGCCAGCAGTTTGGTCAGGGGAAGAACTGAAGCTTTCTTT. Amino acids: CASSLVRGRTEAFF. Variable domain in full (rest from reference TRBV28 and TRBJ1-1): DVKVTQSSRYLVKRTGEKVFLECVQDMDHENMFWYRQDPGLGLRLIYFSYDVKMKEKGDIPEGYSVSREKKERFSLILESASTNQTSMYLCASSLVRGRTEAFFGQGTRLTVV.

The rearrangement joins TRBV7-8 to TRBJ2-3; no definite D call. CDR1 SGHVS and CDR2 FQNEAQ come from the germline V gene. This CDR3 spans 18 amino acids. The V end was cut by 2 bases, the J end by 0 bases, with 18 bases between. This CDR3 reads CASSLLVRIQESTDTQYF. The CDR3 DNA follows: TGTGCCAGCAGCTTATTGGTCAGAATCCAAGAGAGCACAGATACGCAGTATTTT.

The V and J genes are TRBV28 and TRBJ1-5, with 7 bases aligning to TRBD1. The junction had 4 bases not matched to a gene; V was cut back by 2 bases and J by 3 bases. The CDR3 totals 15 residues. Germline values: CDR1 MDHEN, CDR2 SYDVKM. CDR3 protein: CASSLQGGNNQPQHF. The CDR3 bases are TGTGCCAGCAGTTTACAGGGGGGGAACAATCAGCCCCAGCATTTT. The variable domain in full, with the rest retrieved from reference TRBV28 and TRBJ1-5, is DVKVTQSSRYLVKRTGEKVFLECVQDMDHENMFWYRQDPGLGLRLIYFSYDVKMKEKGDIPEGYSVSREKKERFSLILESASTNQTSMYLCASSLQGGNNQPQHFGDGTRLSIL.

This clone was recorded only once. The sample has other DNA sequences that encode this CDR3 too. The chain is built from TRBV5-1 and TRBJ2-2; D unclear. Between the trimmed V and J ends, which lost 1 base and 6 bases, there was a span of 7 bases. The CDR3 consists of 13 residues. Germline V CDR1 and CDR2: SGHRS, YFSETQ. Here the CDR3 reads CASSLSGAGELFF. In nucleotides, the CDR3 is TGCGCCAGCAGCTTGTCTGGGGCCGGGGAGCTGTTTTTT.

The chain joins TRBV4-1 to TRBJ1-3; 8 nucleotides match TRBD1. CDR1 and CDR2 from the germline V gene are MGHRA and YSYEKL. The CDR3 is 18 residues long. V lost 0 bases and J lost 1; bases outside the gene matches: 8. The CDR3 nucleotides are TGCGCCAGCAGCCAAGATGGGGGCAGGGGGCGGTCTGGAAACACCATATATTTT. Translation: CASSQDGGRGRSGNTIYF.

For this clone: Other DNA sequences in this specimen translate into the identical CDR3. The CDR3 sequence: CASSPDRGIREQYF. CDR3 bases: TGTGCCAGCAGCCCTGACAGGGGGATAAGGGAGCAGTACTTC. The genes are TRBV5-4 and TRBJ2-7; TRBD1 matches at 9 bases. Germline V gene lookup returns CDR1 SGHNT and CDR2 YYREEE (reference sequence). With 4 bases clipped from V and 7 bases from J, the junction kept 9 bases outside the gene matches. This CDR3 region has 14 residues.

The chain is built from TRBV28 and TRBJ1-4; D is ambiguous. CDR3 size: 18 residues. Trimming took 5 bases from V and 3 from J, leaving 22 bases between them. Looked up from germline, CDR1 is MDHEN and CDR2 is SYDVKM. CDR3 sequence reads: CASSPHYPPGMPNEKLFF. The CDR3 nucleotides are TGTGCCAGCAGTCCCCATTACCCGCCCGGGATGCCTAATGAAAAACTGTTTTTT.

The chain has TRBV7-6 and TRBJ2-1, with a weak D call TRBD1 (6 bases). V shed 4 bases and J shed 3 bases, with 7 bases lying between them. The germline V gene has CDR1 SGHVS and CDR2 FNYEAQ. There are 13 residues in the CDR3. CDR3 protein: CASSSDSYNEQFF. CDR3 in DNA: TGTGCCAGCAGCTCGGACAGCTACAATGAGCAGTTCTTC.

This sequence joins TRBV30 and TRBJ1-4; D is ambiguous. CDR3 length: 14 residues. The germline V gene has CDR1 GTSNPN and CDR2 SVGIG (reference sequence). V was clipped by 3 bases and J by 8 bases, with 16 bases between them. The CDR3 DNA sequence: TGTGCCTGGAGCTCGGGAGGTGGAAGCGAAAAACTGTTTTTT. Its protein product is CAWSSGGGSEKLFF.

This clone appeared a few times. The same CDR3 can be traced to other DNA sequences in this sample. This rearrangement joins TRBV2 to TRBJ2-7; D is undetermined. Germline assignment: CDR1 SNHLY and CDR2 FYNNEI. Deletions cut 1 base from V and 6 bases from J, with 4 bases between. The CDR3 loop spans 11 amino acids. The CDR3 nucleotides are TGTGCCAGCAGTGAAGAGGGCGAGCAGTACTTC. Translating gives CASSEEGEQYF.

A note on this clone: A far larger clone is off by one base, so a read error is likely. The chain uses TRBV6-5 and TRBJ2-7, with no clear D. The CDR3 runs 14 residues. Per germline, CDR1 MNHEY and CDR2 SVGAGI. Between the trimmed V and J ends, which lost 8 bases and 6 bases, there was a span of 20 bases. The CDR3 spells CASSGWGNACEQYF. Written as DNA, the CDR3 is TGTGCCAGCTCCGGCTGGGGAAACGCCTGCGAGCAGTACTTC.

The chain couples TRBV9 to TRBJ2-2, with D tentatively TRBD1 (6 bases). The V gene's germline CDR1 is SGDLS and CDR2 YYNGEE. V lost 0 bases to trimming and J lost 4 bases, with 13 bases between them. The CDR3 covers 16 residues. The DNA of the CDR3 is TGTGCCAGCAGCGTAGTCCCGGGACACTTCACCGGGGAGCTGTTTTTT. Amino acids: CASSVVPGHFTGELFF.

V usage is TRBV4-1 and J usage is TRBJ2-7; 9 bases are a match to TRBD2. V dropped 4 bases and J dropped 3; count of bases not matched to a gene: 10. This CDR3 has 16 amino acids. Germline-derived CDR1 and CDR2 are MGHRA and YSYEKL. DNA for the CDR3: TGCGCCAGCAGCCCCAGTGGCGGGAGGGCCATCTACGAGCAGTACTTC. Its protein product is CASSPSGGRAIYEQYF.

This clone was found a few times. Given a much more abundant clone one base away, this may be a read error. V usage is TRBV7-6 and J usage is TRBJ2-1; D is uncertain. CDR3 length: 16 residues. Germline assignment: CDR1 SGHVS and CDR2 FNYEAQ. CDR3 sequence: CAGSFLGFSSYNEQFF. The CDR3 bases are TGTGCCGGCAGCTTTTTAGGGTTCAGCTCCTACAATGAGCAGTTCTTC.

This clone was detected only once. This rearrangement joins TRBV11-1 to TRBJ2-1, with D possibly matching TRBD2 (6 bases). The CDR3 covers 17 residues. Germline assignment: CDR1 SGHAT and CDR2 FQDESV (reference sequence). V was pared by 3 bases and J by 0 bases, with 15 bases between. CDR3 sequence: CASSFLLAANSYNEQFF. The CDR3 region has the DNA TGTGCCAGCAGCTTCTTACTAGCCGCCAACTCCTACAATGAGCAGTTCTTC.